A single sample is the source of the 15 T cell receptor beta chains below, sequenced in a study of T cell changes during pregnancy in multiple sclerosis. The table came from immunoSEQ multiplex PCR; TCRdb's copy has only in-frame clones and leaves some out. The sample has tens of thousands of clones; over 85% are singletons. The material sequenced was peripheral blood, taken in the third trimester of pregnancy. The receptors originated from a female donor in good health, enrolled as a control in a pregnancy study.

The CDR3 here is CASSVVPGGNAEAFF. DNA for the CDR3: TGTGCCAGCAGCGTAGTTCCGGGGGGAAACGCTGAAGCTTTCTTT. The rearrangement joins TRBV9 to TRBJ1-1; weak D call: TRBD1 (5 bases). CDR1 is SGDLS and CDR2 is YYNGEE in the germline V gene. V lost 0 bases, J lost 6 bases, and 15 bases lay in between. CDR3 size: 15 residues.

The chain employs TRBV6-5 and TRBJ2-5; maybe TRBD2 (6 bases). V was trimmed by 6 bases and J by 0 bases, leaving 14 bases between them. Germline V gives CDR1 MNHEY, CDR2 SVGAGI. CDR3 size: 15 residues. The CDR3 loop reads CASRTYGGYQETQYF. The CDR3 nucleotides read TGTGCCAGCAGAACTTACGGAGGGTACCAAGAGACCCAGTACTTC.

This rearrangement joins TRBV5-4 to TRBJ2-5, with D possibly TRBD2 on 5 matching bases. The germline V gene has CDR1 SGHNT and CDR2 YYREEE (reference sequence). Trimming stripped 2 bases from V and 11 bases from J, with 19 bases between. The CDR3 runs 14 residues. CDR3 sequence reads: CASSFLGRGGHQYF. The CDR3 DNA reads TGTGCCAGCAGCTTTTTGGGCCGAGGCGGGCATCAGTACTTC.

The chain recombines TRBV2 with TRBJ2-1; no clear D. Trimming took off 5 bases at V and 2 bases at J, with 16 bases between the two ends. This CDR3 region has 16 residues. Germline CDR1 is SNHLY and CDR2 is FYNNEI. CDR3 residues: CASSTLTTRTYNEQFF. In DNA, the CDR3 is TGTGCCAGCAGTACATTAACTACCAGAACCTACAATGAGCAGTTCTTC.

J is TRBJ2-3 and V is TRBV19; D remains unclear. Germline loops: CDR1 LNHDA, CDR2 SQIVND (reference sequence). This CDR3 has 15 residues. The ends were cut back, 4 bases at V and 1 base at J, with 12 bases in the middle. In DNA form, the CDR3 reads TGTGCCAGTAGTACAAGAGCTTTCGGCACAGATACGCAGTATTTT. Its translation: CASSTRAFGTDTQYF.

The chain couples TRBV2 to TRBJ2-7, with 7 positions matching TRBD2. Germline CDR1 reads SNHLY; CDR2 reads FYNNEI. Trimming at V came to 3 bases and at J to 3 bases, leaving 8 bases not matched to a gene. The CDR3 is 15 amino acids. The CDR3 loop reads CASSDRLAAYYEQYF. The CDR3 DNA follows: TGTGCCAGCAGTGATCGGCTAGCGGCTTACTACGAGCAGTACTTC.

This rearrangement joins TRBV19 to TRBJ2-7; 7 nucleotides agree with TRBD2. The junction had 9 bases not matched to a gene; V was cut back by 6 bases and J by 4 bases. This CDR3 is 14 amino acids long. Germline CDR1 reads LNHDA; CDR2 reads SQIVND (reference sequence). The chain's CDR3 is CASSPGTTFYEQYF. The CDR3 DNA follows: TGTGCCAGTAGCCCCGGGACTACCTTTTACGAGCAGTACTTC.

The rearrangement links TRBV5-6 to TRBJ1-2; 10 nucleotides line up with TRBD1. The germline CDR1 and CDR2 sequences are SGHDT and YYEEEE. The CDR3 sequence is 14 residues long. Trimming removed 4 bases from V and 7 bases from J; junction bases left unmatched: 7. For the CDR3, the DNA is TGTGCCAGCAGCCCCGACAGGGGGCAAGGTGGCTACACCTTC. Amino acids: CASSPDRGQGGYTF.

The table lists this clone with a count of one. The J gene is TRBJ2-7, the V gene TRBV19; the match to TRBD2 covers 7 bases. Trimming cost V 5 bases and J 0 bases; bases outside gene matches: 7. This CDR3 has 15 residues. CDR1 and CDR2 from the germline V gene are LNHDA and SQIVND (reference sequence). The CDR3 protein is CASSESWDYSYEQYF. The CDR3 nucleotides are TGTGCCAGTAGTGAAAGCTGGGACTACTCCTACGAGCAGTACTTC.

The J gene is TRBJ1-1, the V gene TRBV29-1, with TRBD1 identical over 7 bases. This CDR3 spans 14 amino acids. Trimming at V came to 6 bases and at J to 1 base, leaving 8 bases not matched to a gene. Germline-derived CDR1 and CDR2 are SQVTM and ANQGSEA. For the CDR3, the DNA is TGCAGCGTGGTCGACAGGGAAGGGAACACTGAAGCTTTCTTT. It is translated as CSVVDREGNTEAFF.

V and J are TRBV25-1 and TRBJ2-5, with TRBD2 as a possible D gene (5 bases). Per the germline V gene, CDR1 is MGHDK and CDR2 is SYGVNS. CDR3 length: 16 residues. Trimming removed 4 bases from V and 2 bases from J, with 17 bases in between. The CDR3 is CASSGSLAEKQETQYF. CDR3 in DNA: TGTGCCAGCAGTGGGTCCCTAGCCGAGAAACAAGAGACCCAGTACTTC. The variable domain in full, completed from reference TRBV25-1 and TRBJ2-5, reads EADIYQTPRYLVIGTGKKITLECSQTMGHDKMYWYQQDPGMELHLIHYSYGVNSTEKGDLSSESTVSRIRTEHFPLTLESARPSHTSQYLCASSGSLAEKQETQYFGPGTRLLVL.

The chain recombines TRBV28 with TRBJ2-5, with 8 positions matching TRBD1. The length of the CDR3 is 15 residues. Germline V gives CDR1 MDHEN, CDR2 SYDVKM. J was trimmed by 5 bases and V by 5 bases; bases with no gene match: 10. The CDR3 region is CASSASGGPWETQYF. CDR3 bases: TGTGCCAGCAGTGCCTCAGGGGGCCCCTGGGAGACCCAGTACTTC.

The chain links TRBV4-1 to TRBJ2-1; possibly TRBD1 for D (6 bases). V was shortened by 4 bases and J by 3 bases, with 16 bases between the two germline ends. The germline gives CDR1 MGHRA, CDR2 YSYEKL. The CDR3 sequence is 16 residues long. Here the CDR3 reads CASSRIGTSVYNEQFF. The CDR3 nucleotides read TGCGCCAGCAGCCGCATAGGGACATCCGTCTACAATGAGCAGTTCTTC.

The V and J genes are TRBV5-1 and TRBJ2-1; 7 bases are shared with TRBD2. Germline trimming cut 0 bases from V and 13 bases from J; bases unmatched to any gene: 7. The germline V gene encodes CDR1 SGHRS and CDR2 YFSETQ. This CDR3 has 13 amino acids. CDR3 DNA sequence: TGCGCCAGCAGCTTGGTATCGGGAGGCTATCAGTTCTTC. Protein sequence: CASSLVSGGYQFF.

The CDR3 sequence: CASSVGGSRTDTQYF. Here the CDR3 DNA reads TGTGCCAGCAGCGTAGGAGGGAGCCGGACAGATACGCAGTATTTT. This rearrangement joins TRBV9 to TRBJ2-3; the D gene is possibly TRBD2 (5 bases). The CDR3 totals 15 residues. Trimming cost V 0 bases and J 3 bases, with 11 bases left between them. The germline V gene has CDR1 SGDLS and CDR2 YYNGEE.